This T cell receptor beta chain was documented in a study of OX40 agonist ivuxolimab in advanced cancers. In the study overall: The dose-escalation cohort was approximately 84% male, with a mean age of around 60 years, ranging about 20 to 79.

Measured with immunoSEQ multiplex PCR; TCRdb has only the in-frame clones, and not every one. The data hold around 67,000 clones, with around 90% observed a single time. Findings and limits, study-wide: CD8+ T cells (on average) carried more expanded clones than CD4+ T cells. Expanded peripheral T cell antigen specificity was not determined.

The V gene's germline CDR1 is LGHNA and CDR2 YSLEER. This CDR3 contains 15 residues. After removal of 5 bases from V and 5 bases from J, the junction contained 8 bases not matched to a gene. As to this clone: Its antigen is undetermined.

The sequenced sample was CD4+ or CD8+ T cells sorted from blood, obtained in a trial of the OX40 agonist ivuxolimab. The receptor was derived from an adult with an advanced solid tumor such as melanoma, head and neck, liver or kidney cancer. The chain couples TRBV4-3 to TRBJ1-4; 7 positions match TRBD1. The CDR3 protein is CASSTRTGSNEKLFF. CDR3 nucleotides: TGCGCCAGCAGCACACGGACAGGATCGAATGAAAAACTGTTTTTT.